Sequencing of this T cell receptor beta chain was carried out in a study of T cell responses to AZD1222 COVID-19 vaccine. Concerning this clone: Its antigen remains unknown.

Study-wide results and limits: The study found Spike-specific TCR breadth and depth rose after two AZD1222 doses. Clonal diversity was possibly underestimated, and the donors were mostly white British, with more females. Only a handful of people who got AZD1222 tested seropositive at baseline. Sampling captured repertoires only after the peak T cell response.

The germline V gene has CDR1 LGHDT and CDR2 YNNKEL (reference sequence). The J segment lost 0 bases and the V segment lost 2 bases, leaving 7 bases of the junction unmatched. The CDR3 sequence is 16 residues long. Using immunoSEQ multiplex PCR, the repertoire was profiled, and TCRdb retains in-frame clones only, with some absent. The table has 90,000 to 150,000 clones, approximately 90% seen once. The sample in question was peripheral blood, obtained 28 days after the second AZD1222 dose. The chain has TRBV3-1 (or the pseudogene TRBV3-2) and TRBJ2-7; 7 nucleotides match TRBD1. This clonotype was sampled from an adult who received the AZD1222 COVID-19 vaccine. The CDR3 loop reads CASSQLGQKSSYEQYF. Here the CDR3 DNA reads TGTGCCAGCAGCCAACTGGGACAGAAGAGCTCCTACGAGCAGTACTTC.